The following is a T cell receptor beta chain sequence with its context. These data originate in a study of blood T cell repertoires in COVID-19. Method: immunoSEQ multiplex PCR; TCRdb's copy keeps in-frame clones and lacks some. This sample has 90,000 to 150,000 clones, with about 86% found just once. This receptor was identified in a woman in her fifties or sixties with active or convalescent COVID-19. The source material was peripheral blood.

The CDR3: CASSQVLVETQYF. The CDR3 region has the DNA TGCGCCAGCAGCCAAGTACTGGTCGAGACCCAGTACTTC. The chain joins TRBV4-1 to TRBJ2-5; D unresolved. The CDR3 totals 13 residues. Trimming removed 1 base from V and 5 bases from J, with 8 bases in between. Looked up from germline, CDR1 is MGHRA and CDR2 is YSYEKL.